This paragraph covers one TCR beta chain sequence. Its target is not known. These data are taken from a study of blood T cells in healthy people across ages. With a J-beta primer mix and a sample-barcoded 5' primer, a second PCR ran about 7 to 12 cycles. TCRdb itself ran the 5' RACE reads through MiXCR, one entry per CDR3 protein. The table has about 1.4 million distinct CDR3 sequences, approximately 63% seen once. The CDR3 covers 17 residues. CDR1 is SGHRS, CDR2 YFSETQ, per germline. Germline trimming cut 5 bases from V and 4 bases from J; bases unmatched to any gene: 7. The study's findings and limits: Per million T cells, TCR beta diversity dropped about linearly as age rose. More naive CD4+ cells and higher diversity marked long-lived donors relative to aged donors.

Peripheral blood, around 10 milliliters per donor, was collected. Every sample had a minimum of 6.5 million PBMCs isolated. The sequence derives from a young man in good health. The chain combines TRBV5-1 with TRBJ2-1; TRBD2 agrees at 15 bases. Sequences were obtained from blood. The chain's CDR3 is CASSQGLAGGPYNEQFF. CDR3 DNA: TGCGCCAGCAGTCAGGGACTAGCGGGGGGCCCTTACAATGAGCAGTTCTTC.